This passage covers 12 T cell receptor beta chains from one sample sequenced in a study of early T cells in non-severe SARS-CoV-2 infection. TCRdb re-called the 5' RACE reads through MiXCR, storing one row per CDR3 protein. The sample includes 70,000 to 75,000 distinct CDR3 sequences, about 13% seen only once; the top ten take roughly 13%. The sequenced material came from whole blood. The receptors shown here come from an adult who was a healthcare worker with PCR-confirmed SARS-CoV-2 infection or an uninfected control (not recorded which).

This clonotype was recorded many times. The V gene is TRBV5-1, the J gene TRBJ2-4; TRBD2 agrees at 11 bases. Unmatched junction bases numbered 4, after V lost 0 bases and J lost 2 bases. Germline CDR1 and CDR2: SGHRS and YFSETQ. CDR3 length: 17 residues. As DNA, the CDR3 is TGCGCCAGCAGCTTGGAGCTAGCGGGAGGATCCAAAAACATTCAGTACTTC. Amino acids: CASSLELAGGSKNIQYF.

This CDR3 is CASSEAERAGDSPLHF. The CDR3 nucleotides are TGTGCCAGCAGTGAAGCTGAGCGGGCCGGGGATTCACCCCTCCACTTT. J is TRBJ1-6 and V is TRBV2; unclear D gene. The V gene lost 0 bases and the J gene lost 8 bases, with 14 bases spanning the gap. The germline V gene has CDR1 SNHLY and CDR2 FYNNEI. This CDR3 comprises 16 residues.

The genes are TRBV6-5 and TRBJ2-1; D tentatively reads TRBD1 or TRBD2 (6 bases each). The germline CDR1 and CDR2 sequences are MNHEY and SVGAGI. Trimming pared 5 bases from V and 5 bases from J, leaving 13 bases between. This CDR3 has 14 amino acids. This chain's CDR3 is CASSKRGLHNEQFF. The CDR3 coding sequence is TGTGCCAGCAGTAAACGGGGGCTCCACAATGAGCAGTTCTTC.

This sequence joins TRBV18 and TRBJ2-3; D is ambiguous. Germline V gene sequence: CDR1 KGHSH, CDR2 LQKENI. The CDR3 is made up of 12 amino acids. Trimming pared 11 bases from V and 4 bases from J, leaving 13 bases between. CDR3 in amino acids: CAPRAAADTQYF. CDR3 nucleotide sequence: TGTGCCCCCCGGGCGGCAGCAGATACGCAGTATTTT.

This clonotype was detected a few times. The V and J genes are TRBV7-2 and TRBJ2-1; D is undetermined. Looked up from germline, CDR1 is SGHTA and CDR2 is FQGNSA. CDR3 size: 15 residues. V shed 4 bases and J shed 7 bases, with 17 bases lying between them. The CDR3 loop is CASSSRGAVQNEQFF. In nucleotides, the CDR3 is TGTGCCAGCAGCTCCCGCGGTGCAGTCCAAAATGAGCAGTTCTTC.

This clonotype was observed many times. At one end the junction does not follow the germline gene, possibly because of a read error. In DNA form, the CDR3 reads TGCAGCGCCTGGACAGGGGGTTTGAAAACTGAAGCTTTCTTT. Protein sequence: CSAWTGGLKTEAFF. This chain uses TRBV29-1 with TRBJ1-1, with 10 bases matching TRBD1. Germline V gene sequence: CDR1 SQVTM, CDR2 ANQGSEA. This CDR3 has 14 residues.

The chain is built from TRBV6-5 and TRBJ1-1, with a weak D call TRBD1 (5 bases). Trimming took off 6 bases at V and 0 bases at J, with 32 bases between the two ends. The CDR3 sequence is 21 residues long. The germline CDR1 and CDR2 sequences are MNHEY and SVGAGI. CDR3 sequence reads: CASRWRGTMKGTQIMNTEAFF. CDR3 coding DNA: TGTGCCAGCAGATGGAGGGGAACGATGAAGGGTACGCAAATAATGAACACTGAAGCTTTCTTT.

This clonotype was seen a few times. CDR3 protein: CSASPPGRGVTDTQYF. In DNA, the CDR3 is TGCAGTGCTAGTCCCCCGGGGCGGGGGGTCACAGATACGCAGTATTTT. The chain recombines TRBV20-1 with TRBJ2-3; TRBD2 agrees at 8 bases. Germline-derived CDR1 and CDR2 are DFQATT and SNEGSKA (reference sequence). The CDR3 has 16 residues. The trim removed 3 bases at V and 2 bases at J, leaving 10 bases unmatched.

This clonotype was found many times. The chain employs TRBV5-5 and TRBJ2-2; maybe TRBD2 (6 bases). From germline, CDR1 is SGHKS and CDR2 YYEKEE (reference sequence). The CDR3 is 15 residues long. Trimming stripped 2 bases from V and 1 base from J, with 9 bases between. For the CDR3, the DNA is TGTGCCAGCAGCTTTGTCGGGGGGAACACCGGGGAGCTGTTTTTT. Amino acids: CASSFVGGNTGELFF.

This clonotype occurred many times. The chain couples TRBV28 to TRBJ2-2; D uncertain. Germline CDR1 MDHEN, CDR2 SYDVKM. Trimming shortened V by 6 bases and J by 4 bases, and 18 bases separated the two germline ends. This CDR3 contains 16 residues. This CDR3 is CASSSPRRRLTGELFF. CDR3 DNA: TGTGCCAGCAGCTCCCCTCGGCGGCGGCTCACCGGGGAGCTGTTTTTT.

This clonotype was found many times. V is TRBV20-1 and J is TRBJ2-5, with a weak D call TRBD1 (6 bases). This CDR3 spans 16 amino acids. V dropped 1 base and J dropped 0 bases, with 15 bases sitting between them. Germline V gene sequence: CDR1 DFQATT, CDR2 SNEGSKA (reference sequence). The CDR3 protein is CSARGGDTTYQETQYF. As DNA, the CDR3 is TGCAGTGCTAGAGGAGGGGACACAACGTACCAAGAGACCCAGTACTTC.

This chain uses TRBV4-3 with TRBJ2-5; 8 bases map to TRBD2. The CDR3 totals 18 residues. V gave up 0 bases and J gave up 2 bases; unmatched junction bases: 11. Looked up from germline, CDR1 is LGHNA and CDR2 is YSLEER. The CDR3 DNA is TGCGCCAGCAGCCAAGATCCGGGGGTAGCGGGGCGGCAAGAGACCCAGTACTTC. Amino acids: CASSQDPGVAGRQETQYF.